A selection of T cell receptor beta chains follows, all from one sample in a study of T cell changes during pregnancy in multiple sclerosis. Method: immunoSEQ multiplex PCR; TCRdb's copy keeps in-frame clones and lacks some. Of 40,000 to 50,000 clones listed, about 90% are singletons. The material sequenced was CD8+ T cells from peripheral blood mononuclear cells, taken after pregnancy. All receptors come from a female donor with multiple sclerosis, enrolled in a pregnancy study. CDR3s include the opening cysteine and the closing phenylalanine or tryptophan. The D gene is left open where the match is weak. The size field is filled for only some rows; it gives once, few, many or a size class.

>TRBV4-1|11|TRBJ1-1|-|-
TGCGCCAGCAGCCAAGCAGGGAAAGCTTTCTTT
CASSQAGKAFF
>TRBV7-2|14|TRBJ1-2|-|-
TGTGCCAGCAGCCTCACAGGGTCGTGGATTGGCTACACCTTC
CASSLTGSWIGYTF
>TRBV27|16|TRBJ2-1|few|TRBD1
TGTGCCAGCAGTTTTCTCGGGACAGGGGAGAATAATGAGCAGTTCTTC
CASSFLGTGENNEQFF
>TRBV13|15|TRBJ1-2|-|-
TGTGCCAGCAGCTTAGGGAACAGGGCTAACTATGGCTACACCTTC
CASSLGNRANYGYTF
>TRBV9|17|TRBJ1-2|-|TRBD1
TGTGCCAGCAGCGTAGCAGGGGGCGGTTTAATGGACTATGGCTACACCTTC
CASSVAGGGLMDYGYTF
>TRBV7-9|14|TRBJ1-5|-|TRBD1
TGTGCCAGCAGCCTGGACAGGGGAGCCCAGCCCCAGCATTTT
CASSLDRGAQPQHF
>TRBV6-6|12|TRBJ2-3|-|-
TGTGCCAGCACTCCCAGGACAGATACGCAGTATTTT
CASTPRTDTQYF
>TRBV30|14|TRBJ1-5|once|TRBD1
TGTGCCTGGAGTGTAGGGACAGGGAATCAGCCCCAGCATTTT
CAWSVGTGNQPQHF
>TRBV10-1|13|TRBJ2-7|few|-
TGCGCCAGCAGTGTTCATGAGGGGGACGAGCAGTACTTC
CASSVHEGDEQYF
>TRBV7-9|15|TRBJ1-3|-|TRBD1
TGTGCCAGCAGCGAGAGACAGGGTATAGGAAACACCATATATTTT
CASSERQGIGNTIYF
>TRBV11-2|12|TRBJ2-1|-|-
TGTGCCAGCAGCTTCACTTACAATGAGCAGTTCTTC
CASSFTYNEQFF
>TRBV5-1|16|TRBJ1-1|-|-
TGCGCCAGCAGCTTGGCCTTGTGGGGAGAGTACACTGAAGCTTTCTTT
CASSLALWGEYTEAFF
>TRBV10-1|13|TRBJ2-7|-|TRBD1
TGCGCCAGCCCCAGGGGGACCACCTACGAGCAGTACTTC
CASPRGTTYEQYF
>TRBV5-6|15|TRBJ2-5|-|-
TGTGCCAGCAGCTTGGGCGGGACTCCAATTGAGACCCAGTACTTC
CASSLGGTPIETQYF
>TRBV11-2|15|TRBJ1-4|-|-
TGTGCCAGCAGCTTAGACCCCTCAACTAATGAAAAACTGTTTTTT
CASSLDPSTNEKLFF
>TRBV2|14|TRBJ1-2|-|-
TGTGCCAGCACCGGGGAGAACCTTTTTATCGGCTACACCTTC
CASTGENLFIGYTF
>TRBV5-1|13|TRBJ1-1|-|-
TGCGCCAGCAGCTTGGACAGCCCCTCTGAAGCTTTCTTT
CASSLDSPSEAFF
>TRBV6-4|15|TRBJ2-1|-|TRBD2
TGTGCCAGCAGTGAACTAGCGGGGGTGTGGAATGAGCAGTTCTTC
CASSELAGVWNEQFF
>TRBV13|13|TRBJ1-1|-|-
TGTGCCAGCAGCCTCCACTCGAACACTGAAGCTTTCTTT
CASSLHSNTEAFF
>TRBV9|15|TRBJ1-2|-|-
TGTGCCTCAGCGTGGGGGCTCACGGGAAGTTATGGCTACACCTTC
CASAWGLTGSYGYTF
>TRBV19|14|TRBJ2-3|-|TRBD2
TGTGCCAGTAGGTTAGCGGGGCTTGCAGATACGCAGTATTTT
CASRLAGLADTQYF
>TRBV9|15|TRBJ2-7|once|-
TGTGCCAGCAGCGTAGACAGCAACGCAGACTACGAGCAGTACTTC
CASSVDSNADYEQYF
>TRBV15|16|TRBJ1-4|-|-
TGTGCCACCAGTAAAGGGACAAGCAGGGGATTTGAAAAACTGTTTTTT
CATSKGTSRGFEKLFF